These T cell receptor beta chains were read from a single sample in a study of blood T cells in healthy people across ages. TCRdb re-called the 5' RACE reads with MiXCR, one entry per CDR3 protein. The sample lists 730,000 or so distinct CDR3 sequences, about 40% occurring once. Sequences were obtained from blood. Source of these receptors: a woman aged 55-69 years in good health. Each CDR3 is given without its conserved first and last residue. The D gene is left open where the match is weak.

TRBV27	NA	TRBD1	ASSLSNRGSGETQY
TRBV9	TRBJ2-3	TRBD2	ASSVGVGGGTDTQY
TRBV4-2	TRBJ2-5	TRBD1	ASSQEGQGSRETQY
TRBV29-1	TRBJ2-3	TRBD2	SVERTSGGATDTQY
TRBV20-1	TRBJ1-2	NA	SARHPEYGYT
TRBV6-5	TRBJ1-6	NA	ASSYSTHLPAELLH
TRBV5-1	TRBJ2-1	TRBD2	ASTPPAGGRNEQF
TRBV30	TRBJ1-5	NA	AWSNRAQPQH
TRBV6-1	TRBJ1-5	NA	ASSENGLSNQPQH
TRBV6-2/TRBV6-3	TRBJ1-5	TRBD1	ASAARGGGTGNQPQH
TRBV6-1	TRBJ2-7	TRBD1	ASSAMDRLEWEQY
TRBV12-3/TRBV12-4	TRBJ2-5	TRBD1	ASSPRGHLQETQY
TRBV4-2	TRBJ2-5	NA	ASSQVMSQETQY
TRBV9	TRBJ1-5	NA	ASSPSDNNQPQH
TRBV2	TRBJ2-4	NA	ASSPSVAGLAKNIQY
TRBV3-1	TRBJ1-5	TRBD1	ASSQDGTENQPQH
TRBV25-1	TRBJ1-2	NA	ASSGEGLLYGYT
TRBV4-3	TRBJ2-2	NA	ASSQEFRVYTGELF
TRBV12-3/TRBV12-4	TRBJ1-1	NA	ASSSFPLVNTEAF
TRBV6-2/TRBV6-3	TRBJ2-5	NA	ASRDYRLQETQY
TRBV7-2	TRBJ1-2	TRBD1	ASSFTTGSDYGYT
TRBV20-1	TRBJ2-3	TRBD2	SARGGLAGGGPTDTQY
TRBV6-5	TRBJ2-5	NA	ASSSVYRLQETQY
TRBV18	TRBJ2-5	NA	ASSPPGDQETQY
TRBV20-1	TRBJ2-3	TRBD2	SASRLAGGRVASTDTQY
TRBV7-2	TRBJ2-7	TRBD1	ASSPGQGSLEQY
TRBV4-1	TRBJ2-2	NA	ASSQDRTATGELF
TRBV20-1	TRBJ2-7	TRBD1	SATTLTGAYEQY